This record looks at one T cell receptor (beta chain) sequence and its context. Its antigen remains undetermined. Base quality data are lacking; no much larger clone is found one base away. The cohort was made up of approximately 700 healthy bone marrow donors. Cohort members were all nominally healthy when sampled, although unrecorded immune exposures were likely present. The donor was CMV seronegative and belonged to the group of under 400 seronegative cohort members. Each donor provided a peripheral blood sample, and peripheral blood mononuclear cells were used for TCR beta sequencing. The Qiagen DNeasy Blood Extraction Kit was used to extract genomic DNA from the blood cell samples. The sample originates from a study of cytomegalovirus exposure and HLA in healthy donors (dated by TCRdb to the late 2010s). Study-wide context: According to an earlier analysis of a few hundred of the donors, 200 million or so T cells yielded 120 million or so unique TCR beta sequences and about 300 Gb of sequence data. An early release that covered some 640 HLA-typed donors contained around 300 gigabases of sequencing data and approximately 85 million unique TCR sequences. The genetic ancestry cluster associated with self-reported Caucasian donors included about four fifths of the roughly 400 genotyped donors. The study was designed to test whether signatures of past pathogen exposure could be identified by cataloging public T cell receptors. The study profiled the T cell repertoires of some 610 subjects by immunosequencing and related them to cytomegalovirus serostatus. A separate validation cohort of roughly 130 different subjects was used in addition to the 666-subject first cohort. To predict cytomegalovirus infection status, the study brought together high-throughput TCR immunosequencing, statistical association of individual TCRs with disease status, and machine learning. In a later analysis, previously published TCR beta repertoires from about 640 donors were re-analyzed and high-resolution HLA genotyping was added so that TCR occurrence patterns could be studied. In the later analysis, no new phenotypic data were used to find candidate immune exposures; instead, reliance was placed on TCR beta sequences and their occurrence across donors. An earlier analysis of around 580 of the donors used high-throughput TCR beta sequencing to judge whether each TCR beta V gene segment behaved as functional or pseudogenic. Donor age, sex, ethnicity and CMV serostatus were compiled together with the repertoire data. In a later genetic analysis, genome-wide SNP genotypes for 398 of the 666 donors were used, and that subset was treated as a discovery cohort. All discovery cohort repertoires had been generated using a single sequencing platform. HLA typing included class I and class II loci at four-digit resolution. Typing coverage differed by locus: A, B, C, DRB1 and DQB1 were typed in roughly 629-630 donors, DQA1 in about 500, DPA1 in approximately 610, and DPB1 in roughly 470. A handful of DR-DQ haplotypes were handled as single units for association and clustering because linkage in the cohort was strong. Across roughly 420 genotyped donors of the cohort, an average of about 240,000 unique TCR beta nucleotide sequences per donor were sequenced, and roughly 20% of those sequences were non-productive.

General findings and caveats noted by the study authors: Several of the top co-occurrence clusters appeared to be linked to parvovirus B19, influenza, CMV and Epstein-Barr virus, according to a later analysis. A further reported finding was that TCR beta sequences accurately predicted the HLA-A and HLA-B alleles for most subjects in the first cohort. The only immune exposure information available for the cohort was CMV serostatus. In this cohort, only TCR beta chains were sequenced, and detectable features were limited by the absence of alpha or paired-chain data. Correlated functional status among segregating V segments might reflect linkage disequilibrium, but an unknown experimental factor could not be ruled out. In vitro tests confirmed that a few of the cytomegalovirus-associated TCR beta chains recognize cytomegalovirus antigens. Compared with the approximately 670-donor mean, donors in an Asian-associated ancestry cluster had fewer N-insertions in productive TCRs, according to a later genetic analysis. Because HLA typing was unavailable for some donors at each locus, only the typed subset was used in association tests. A later analysis found that TCR association rates varied across HLA loci, with DRB1 alleles showing the most associated TCRs and HLA-C alleles the fewest. Some IMGT-functional V segments, including TRBV6-2 and TRBV6-3, could not be told apart with the 87-base-pair reads, so those segments were excluded. Compared with equally common non-associated chains, HLA-associated TCR beta chains in a later analysis were more clonally expanded and had lower generation probabilities. When HLA alleles, especially DR and DQ, strongly co-occurred, attributing TCR associations to individual alleles was difficult. Because counts were too low, approximately 18 rarely observed V segments, including chromosome 9 orphons, were excluded from the earlier analysis of roughly 580 of the donors. The authors suggested that the approach could potentially be extended to other disease states and immunological phenotypes. A later analysis associated roughly 17,000 TCR beta sequences with specific HLA alleles at a false discovery rate of 0.05. In a later genetic analysis, a missense DCLRE1C variant was associated with V-gene and J-gene trimming of TCR beta chains, and the association was replicated in an independent cohort. A group of highly shared sequence variants was considered likely to be a technical artifact of the sequencing pipeline. In the study, around 150 TCR beta chains were listed as associated with cytomegalovirus. Across donors, most TCR sequences were observed very rarely, whereas some public TCRs were present in many individuals. In an earlier analysis of around 500 of the donors, most TCR beta V segments appeared in productive rearrangements about 90% or about 30% of the time, broadly matching IMGT annotations. Roughly uniform sequencing depth across donors was assumed in presence/absence analyses, although this assumption may not hold. The classifier was reported to diagnose cytomegalovirus status with high specificity and sensitivity in both the original cohort and the validation cohort. According to a later analysis, most CMV-associated TCR beta chains appeared to be HLA-restricted, and the HLA associations seemed to be driven largely by CMV exposure.

The protocol used for the library was the immunoSEQ multiplex PCR assay. The multiplex PCR relied on a mix of 60 forward primers for TCR Vbeta segments and 13 reverse primers for TCR Jbeta segments. The CDR3 region of rearranged TCR beta genes was amplified from genomic DNA with a multiplex PCR assay. Amplified TCR beta libraries were sequenced as 87-base-pair reads on the Illumina HiSeq System. For the original study's pipeline: A later analysis counted around 72 million unique TCR beta chains across the 666 repertoires, and around 9.9 million of these chains were shared by at least two donors. Raw reads were error-corrected and collapsed into unique sequences by a nearest-neighbor algorithm in which closely related sequences were merged to remove PCR and sequencing errors. V, D and J gene segments were assigned by aligning CDR3 sequences to IMGT reference sequences. Each retained sequence needed at least a six-nucleotide match to both a V gene segment and a J gene segment. A rearrangement was called productive if the CDR3 had no stop codons and remained in frame with V and J, and every other rearrangement was called non-productive. Following IMGT convention, CDR3 was defined as the stretch from the second conserved V-encoded cysteine up to the conserved J-encoded phenylalanine. The earlier analysis of some 550 of the donors excluded any sequence lacking an unambiguous match to a single V gene segment. An earlier analysis of just under 600 of the donors called V segments functional above 56.7% productive rearrangements and segregating when the between-donor standard deviation exceeded 5%. A statistical classification framework was built to diagnose cytomegalovirus status from the catalog of TCR beta chain sequences. In a later analysis, V and J genes were assigned by comparing TCR nucleotide sequences against IMGT/GENE-DB human TR gene sequences. A later analysis assigned CDR3 sequences and most-parsimonious VDJ recombination scenarios with the TCRdist pipeline. A later analysis defined each TCR beta chain by its CDR3 amino acid sequence plus V-gene family, and excluded reads lacking a unique V-gene family. In a later analysis, nearly 600 highly shared, low-generation-probability nucleotide sequences were removed to address suspected cross-contamination and a sequencing artifact. In a later analysis, a clonal expansion index was calculated for each public chain from normalized within-repertoire ranks of inferred template counts. In a later analysis, generation probabilities were computed with a VDJ recombination model fitted to out-of-frame rearrangements, and the resulting probabilities were checked against IGoR. In a later analysis, TCR-TCR, TCR-HLA and TCR-CMV co-occurrence was scored with hypergeometric tests, and a repertoire-size bias correction was applied to TCR pairs. In a later analysis, false discovery rates were estimated by permuting HLA or CMV assignments 20 times. In a later analysis, co-occurring TCRs were grouped using DBSCAN, and TCRdist sequence similarity was added for clustering within HLA-allele-positive subsets. Repertoires with fewer than 30,000 or more than 120,000 public chains were left out of co-occurrence clustering, as were five repertoires with anomalous nucleotide sharing. As stored in TCRdb, this immuneACCESS dataset retains in-frame rearrangements with V and J assigned. A fraction of the clones does not appear; measured against another copy, unresolved V genes explain less than half of the discrepancy, and the remainder lacks a known reason. V and J calls plus clone size are reproduced from that table; the DNA served to infer D and trimming. The sample contains more than 250,000 clones, about 87% of them found a single time. Of the sample, roughly 2.3% is held by the ten largest clones.

The CDR3 runs 15 residues from the cysteine to the phenylalanine. This entry keeps only the CDR3 DNA: 45 bases, framed from base 1. Relative to germline, V is 6 bases shorter and J is 3 bases shorter, with 18 bases between their ends. For CDR1 and CDR2, the germline V gene lists MNHNS and SASEGT. The TCR comes from a young woman in good health and CMV-seronegative. Sequencing was performed on PBMCs. The sequence is built from TRBV6-1 and TRBJ2-7; TRBD1 is possibly the D segment (6 matching bases). This receptor carries the CDR3 CASRYGVGGGYEQYF. In nucleotides, the sequence is TGTGCCAGCAGATACGGGGTAGGGGGTGGCTACGAGCAGTACTTC.